This section outlines one T cell receptor (beta chain) sequence together with its context. The sample belongs to a study of blood T cell repertoires in COVID-19. Across the study: There were acute and convalescent COVID-19 samples, and they came from the United States, Italy and Spain. PBMCs, B-cell-depleted T cells, or T cells provided the cDNA or gDNA that made up the material.

In the original workflow: Using reference gene primer amplification, nucleated cell counts were estimated. Sequenced by immunoSEQ multiplex PCR; TCRdb stores in-frame clones only, minus some. V and J calls and clone size are those listed in that table; D and trimming were worked out from the DNA. The sample includes around 370,000 clones, around nine tenths of them seen just once. The sequenced material came from peripheral blood. The clonotype originates from a woman aged 70 to 79 with COVID-19, enrolled during active disease.

The CDR3 reads CASIPGSSYEQYF. CDR3 DNA: TGTGCCAGCATCCCGGGTAGCTCCTACGAGCAGTACTTC. The chain employs TRBV2 and TRBJ2-7; D gene uncertain. This CDR3 is 13 amino acids long. The V gene lost 7 bases and the J gene lost 0 bases, with 10 bases spanning the gap. Germline CDR1 is SNHLY and CDR2 is FYNNEI.